These 10 T cell receptor beta chains share one sample of origin, sequenced in a study of T cell clusters in autoimmune cytopenias. One tube held mixed TRB-A and TRB-B primer pools for touch-down PCR. Using the multiplex PCR reads, TCRdb records one entry per CDR3 protein without DNA. The repertoire table contains some 5,000 distinct CDR3 sequences. Roughly 38,000 genome equivalents of blood DNA were amplified for TRB. A further study also used this sample, focusing on T cell repertoires in aging, cancer and after chemotherapy.

Material: peripheral blood. Every receptor here comes from a human donor with chronic lymphocytic leukemia. The donor label of this sample is uncertain.

This chain connects TRBV6-2 or TRBV6-3 to TRBJ1-5; TCRdb returns TRBD1, unconfirmable since there is no DNA. CDR3 size: 13 residues. Germline CDR1 MNHEY, CDR2 SVGEGT. The CDR3 here is CASTGTGNQPQHF.

The V call is TRBV7-2, the J call TRBJ2-3; TCRdb outputs TRBD1, but without DNA this stays unchecked. The CDR3 contains 17 residues. The germline V gene encodes CDR1 SGHTA and CDR2 FQGNSA. CDR3 sequence reads: CASSLGWDRGLTDTQYF.

V and J are TRBV10-2 and TRBJ2-2; TCRdb names TRBD1, which stays unverified in the absence of DNA. Germline V gene lookup returns CDR1 WSHSY and CDR2 SAAADI. CDR3 length: 16 residues. The chain's CDR3 is CASSETGQTNTGELFF.

This clonotype registers medium-sized (0.01 to 0.1%) by frequency. The chain couples TRBV11-3 to TRBJ2-7. CDR1 is SGHNT and CDR2 is YENEEA in the germline V gene. This CDR3 has 14 residues. The chain's CDR3 is CASSSDVESYEQYF.

The gene calls are TRBV20-1 and TRBJ1-1; the TCRdb D gene call, TRBD1, has no DNA to confirm it. CDR1 is DFQATT and CDR2 is SNEGSKA in the germline V gene (reference sequence). The CDR3 runs to 14 residues. This chain's CDR3 is CSARLYRDNTEAFF.

This clonotype is labeled medium-sized based on frequency. This chain uses TRBV6-1 with TRBJ2-5. Germline CDR1 MNHNS, CDR2 SASEGT. The CDR3 is 16 amino acids. The CDR3 sequence is CASSEGWGSGLETQYF.

The J gene is TRBJ2-1, the V gene TRBV5-1; no DNA is available, so the TRBD1 call from TCRdb remains unchecked. The CDR3 contains 15 residues. Germline V lookup: CDR1 SGHRS, CDR2 YFSETQ. The chain's CDR3 is CASSTGTGVYNEQFF.

The V and J genes are TRBV20-1 and TRBJ2-5; TCRdb proposes TRBD1, but this gene call is untestable without DNA. Germline V gene lookup returns CDR1 DFQATT and CDR2 SNEGSKA (reference sequence). The CDR3 has 14 residues. The CDR3 protein is CSARGDRTPETQYF.

J is TRBJ1-3 and V is TRBV10-3; the D call from TCRdb, TRBD1, cannot be confirmed without DNA. Germline CDR1 ENHRY, CDR2 SYGVKD. The CDR3 spans 15 residues. The chain's CDR3 is CAISEVGVSGNTIYF.

This chain's CDR3 is CASSPGTIVADTQYF. The chain couples TRBV11-3 to TRBJ2-3; TCRdb designates TRBD2, a call that cannot be tested without DNA. The CDR3 length is 15 residues. Germline assignment: CDR1 SGHNT and CDR2 YENEEA.